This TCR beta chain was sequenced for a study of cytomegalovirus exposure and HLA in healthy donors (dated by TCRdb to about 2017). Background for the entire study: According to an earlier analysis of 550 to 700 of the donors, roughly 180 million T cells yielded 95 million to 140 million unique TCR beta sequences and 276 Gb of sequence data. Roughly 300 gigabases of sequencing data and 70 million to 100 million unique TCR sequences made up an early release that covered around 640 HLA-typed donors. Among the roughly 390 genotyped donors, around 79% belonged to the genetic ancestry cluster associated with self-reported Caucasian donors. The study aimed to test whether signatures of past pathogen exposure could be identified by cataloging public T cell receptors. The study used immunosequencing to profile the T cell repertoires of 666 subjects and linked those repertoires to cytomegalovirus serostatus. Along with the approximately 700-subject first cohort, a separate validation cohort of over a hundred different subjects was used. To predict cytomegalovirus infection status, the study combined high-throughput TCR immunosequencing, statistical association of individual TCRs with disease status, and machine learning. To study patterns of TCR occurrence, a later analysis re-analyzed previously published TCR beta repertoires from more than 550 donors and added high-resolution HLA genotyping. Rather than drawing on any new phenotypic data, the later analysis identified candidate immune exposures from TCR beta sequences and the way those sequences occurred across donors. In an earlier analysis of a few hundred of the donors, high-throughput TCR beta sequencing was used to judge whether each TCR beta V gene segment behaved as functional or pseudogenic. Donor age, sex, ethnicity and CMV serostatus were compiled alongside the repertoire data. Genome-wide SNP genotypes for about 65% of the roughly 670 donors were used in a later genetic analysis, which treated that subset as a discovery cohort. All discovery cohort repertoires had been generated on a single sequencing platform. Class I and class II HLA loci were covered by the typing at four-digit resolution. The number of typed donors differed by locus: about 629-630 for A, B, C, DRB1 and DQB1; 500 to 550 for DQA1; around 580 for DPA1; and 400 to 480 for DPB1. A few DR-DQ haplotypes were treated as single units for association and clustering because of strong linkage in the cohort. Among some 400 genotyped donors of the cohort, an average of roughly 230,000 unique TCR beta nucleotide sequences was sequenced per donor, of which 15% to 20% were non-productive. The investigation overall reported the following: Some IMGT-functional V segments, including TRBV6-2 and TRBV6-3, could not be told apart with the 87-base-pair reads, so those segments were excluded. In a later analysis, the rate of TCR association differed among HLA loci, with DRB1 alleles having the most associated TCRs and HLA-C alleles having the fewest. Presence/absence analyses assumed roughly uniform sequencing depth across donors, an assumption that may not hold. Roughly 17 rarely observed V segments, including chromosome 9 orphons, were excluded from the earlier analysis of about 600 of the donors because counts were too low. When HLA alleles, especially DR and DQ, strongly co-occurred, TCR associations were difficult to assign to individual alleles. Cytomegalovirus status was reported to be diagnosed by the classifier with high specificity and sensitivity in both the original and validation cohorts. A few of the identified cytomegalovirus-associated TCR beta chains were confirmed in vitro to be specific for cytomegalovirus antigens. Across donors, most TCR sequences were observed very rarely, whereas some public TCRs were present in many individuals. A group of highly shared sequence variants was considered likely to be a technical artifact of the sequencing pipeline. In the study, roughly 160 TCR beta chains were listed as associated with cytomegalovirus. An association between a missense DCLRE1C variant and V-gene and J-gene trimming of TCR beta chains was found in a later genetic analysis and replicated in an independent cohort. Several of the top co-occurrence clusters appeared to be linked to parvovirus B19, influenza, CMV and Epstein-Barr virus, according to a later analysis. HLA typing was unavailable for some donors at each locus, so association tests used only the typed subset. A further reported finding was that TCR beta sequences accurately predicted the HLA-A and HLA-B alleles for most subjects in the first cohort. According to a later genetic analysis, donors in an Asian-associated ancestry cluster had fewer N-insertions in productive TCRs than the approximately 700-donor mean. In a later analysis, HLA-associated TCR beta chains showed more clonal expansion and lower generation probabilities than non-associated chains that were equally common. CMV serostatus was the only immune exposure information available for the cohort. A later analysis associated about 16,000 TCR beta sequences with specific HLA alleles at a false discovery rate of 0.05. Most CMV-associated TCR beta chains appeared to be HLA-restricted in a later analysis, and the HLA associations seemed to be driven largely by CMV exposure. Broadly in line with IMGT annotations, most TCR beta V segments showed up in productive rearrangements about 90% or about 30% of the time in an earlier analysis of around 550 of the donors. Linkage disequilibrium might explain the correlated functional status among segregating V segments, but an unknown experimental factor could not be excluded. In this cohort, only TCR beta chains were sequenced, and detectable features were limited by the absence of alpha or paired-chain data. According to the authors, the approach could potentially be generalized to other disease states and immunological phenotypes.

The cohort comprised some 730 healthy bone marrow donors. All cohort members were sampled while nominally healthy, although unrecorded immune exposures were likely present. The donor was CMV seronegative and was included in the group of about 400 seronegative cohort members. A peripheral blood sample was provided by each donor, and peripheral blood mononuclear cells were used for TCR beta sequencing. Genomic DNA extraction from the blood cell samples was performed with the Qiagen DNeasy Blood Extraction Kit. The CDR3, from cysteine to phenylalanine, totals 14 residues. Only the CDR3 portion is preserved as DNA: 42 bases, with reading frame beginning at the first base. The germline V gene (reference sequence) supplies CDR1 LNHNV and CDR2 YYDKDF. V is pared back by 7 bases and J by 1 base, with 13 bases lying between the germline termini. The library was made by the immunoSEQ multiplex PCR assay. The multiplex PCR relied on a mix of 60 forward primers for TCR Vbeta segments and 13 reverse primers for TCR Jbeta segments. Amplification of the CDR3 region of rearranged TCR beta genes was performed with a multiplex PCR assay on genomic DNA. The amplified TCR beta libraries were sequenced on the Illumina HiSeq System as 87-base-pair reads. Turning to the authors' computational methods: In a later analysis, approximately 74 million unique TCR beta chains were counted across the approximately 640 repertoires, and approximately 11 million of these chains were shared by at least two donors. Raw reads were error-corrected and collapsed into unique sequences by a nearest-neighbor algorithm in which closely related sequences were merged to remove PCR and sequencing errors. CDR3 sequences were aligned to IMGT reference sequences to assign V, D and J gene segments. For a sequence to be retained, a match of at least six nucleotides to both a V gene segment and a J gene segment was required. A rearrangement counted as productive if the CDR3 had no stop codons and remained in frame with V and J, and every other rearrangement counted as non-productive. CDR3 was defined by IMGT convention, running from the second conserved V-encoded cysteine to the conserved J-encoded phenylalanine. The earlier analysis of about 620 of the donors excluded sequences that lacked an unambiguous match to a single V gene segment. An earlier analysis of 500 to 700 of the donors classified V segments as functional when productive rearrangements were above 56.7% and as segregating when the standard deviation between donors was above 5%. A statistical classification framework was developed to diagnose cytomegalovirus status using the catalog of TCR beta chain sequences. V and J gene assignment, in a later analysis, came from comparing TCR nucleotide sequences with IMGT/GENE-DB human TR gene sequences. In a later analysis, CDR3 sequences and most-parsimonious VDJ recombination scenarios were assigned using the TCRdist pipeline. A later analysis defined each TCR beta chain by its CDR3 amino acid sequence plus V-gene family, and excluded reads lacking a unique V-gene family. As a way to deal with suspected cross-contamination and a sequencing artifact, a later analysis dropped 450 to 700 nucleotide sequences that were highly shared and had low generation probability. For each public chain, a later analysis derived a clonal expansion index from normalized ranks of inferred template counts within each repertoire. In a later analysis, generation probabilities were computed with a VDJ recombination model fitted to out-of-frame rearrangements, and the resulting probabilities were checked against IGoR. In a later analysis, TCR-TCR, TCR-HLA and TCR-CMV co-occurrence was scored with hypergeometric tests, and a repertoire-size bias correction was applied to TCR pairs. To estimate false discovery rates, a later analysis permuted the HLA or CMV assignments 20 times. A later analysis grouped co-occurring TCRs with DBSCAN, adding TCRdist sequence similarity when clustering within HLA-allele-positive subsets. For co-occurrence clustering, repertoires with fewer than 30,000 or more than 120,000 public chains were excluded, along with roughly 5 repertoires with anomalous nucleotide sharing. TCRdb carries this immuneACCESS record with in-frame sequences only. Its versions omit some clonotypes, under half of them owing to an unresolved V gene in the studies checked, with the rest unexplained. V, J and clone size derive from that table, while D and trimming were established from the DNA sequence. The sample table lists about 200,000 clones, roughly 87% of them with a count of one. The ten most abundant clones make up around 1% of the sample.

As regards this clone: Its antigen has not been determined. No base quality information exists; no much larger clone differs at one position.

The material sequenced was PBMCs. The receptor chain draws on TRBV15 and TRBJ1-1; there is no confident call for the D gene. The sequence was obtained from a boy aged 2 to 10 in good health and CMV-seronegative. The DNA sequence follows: TGTGCCACCACCCCATCAAAACAGAACACTGAAGCTTTCTTT. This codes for CATTPSKQNTEAFF.